These T cell receptor beta chains were read from a single sample in a study of long-term antiretroviral therapy in people with HIV. Clones were sequenced by immunoSEQ multiplex PCR, and TCRdb holds only the in-frame ones, with some missing. This sample has tens of thousands of clones, with around 86% found just once. Specimen: unsorted PBMCs, collected 1 year after starting antiretroviral therapy. The receptors originated from a man aged 18 to 29 with HIV. CDR3s include the opening cysteine and the closing phenylalanine or tryptophan. D genes are given only for firm matches. The listing skips clone size in some rows; elsewhere it reads once, few, many or a size class.

clone size | J gene | V gene | D gene | CDR3 protein | CDR3 DNA
medium-sized | TRBJ2-1 | TRBV4-3 | TRBD2 | CASSPGLAANNEQFF | TGCGCCAGCAGCCCGGGACTAGCGGCCAACAATGAGCAGTTCTTC
NA | TRBJ2-1 | TRBV6-6 | NA | CASSYGQGGNEQFF | TGTGCCAGCAGTTACGGGCAGGGAGGCAATGAGCAGTTCTTC
NA | TRBJ2-3 | TRBV15 | NA | CATSRAGTDTQYF | TGTGCCACCAGCAGAGCAGGAACAGATACGCAGTATTTT
NA | TRBJ2-1 | TRBV13 | TRBD2 | CASSRTSGPRRSNEQFF | TGTGCCAGCAGCCGGACTAGCGGGCCCCGCAGATCCAATGAGCAGTTCTTC
NA | TRBJ1-2 | TRBV19 | NA | CASSLGLSYTF | TGTGCCAGTAGTTTAGGACTCAGCTACACCTTC
NA | TRBJ2-5 | TRBV18 | NA | CASSPKQETQYF | TGTGCCAGCTCACCAAAACAAGAGACCCAGTACTTC
NA | TRBJ1-1 | TRBV14 | NA | CASSPGGTEAFF | TGTGCCAGCAGCCCAGGCGGCACTGAAGCTTTCTTT
NA | TRBJ2-5 | TRBV11-2 | NA | CASSLEHGTRETQYF | TGTGCCAGCAGCTTAGAGCATGGAACACGTGAGACCCAGTACTTC
NA | TRBJ1-3 | TRBV27 | NA | CASSPLGREDRNTIYF | TGTGCCAGCAGTCCCCTAGGACGAGAGGATAGAAACACCATATATTTT
NA | TRBJ2-1 | TRBV7-9 | TRBD1 | CASSLVTGVGGNEQFF | TGTGCCAGCAGCTTAGTGACAGGGGTGGGTGGGAATGAGCAGTTCTTC
NA | TRBJ1-2 | TRBV5-4 | TRBD1 | CASSLVPGGIYGYTF | TGTGCCAGCAGCTTGGTCCCAGGGGGGATTTATGGCTACACCTTC
NA | TRBJ2-7 | TRBV6-1 | TRBD1 | CASSGRPGQIIEQYF | TGTGCCAGCAGTGGGAGGCCGGGACAGATTATAGAGCAGTACTTC
few | TRBJ1-2 | TRBV20-1 | NA | CSAPSGDGYTF | TGCAGTGCTCCAAGCGGGGACGGCTACACCTTC
NA | TRBJ2-5 | TRBV5-4 | NA | CASSIGAGQETQYF | TGTGCCAGCAGCATTGGAGCAGGACAAGAGACCCAGTACTTC
NA | TRBJ1-1 | TRBV13 | NA | CASSPTANTEAFF | TGTGCCAGCAGCCCGACGGCGAACACTGAAGCTTTCTTT
once | TRBJ2-7 | TRBV7-2 | NA | CASSFLSSYEQYF | TGTGCCAGCAGCTTCCTTAGCTCCTACGAGCAGTACTTC
NA | TRBJ2-3 | TRBV6-5 | NA | CASSPRDWGPNTQYF | TGTGCCAGCAGTCCCCGGGACTGGGGACCAAATACGCAGTATTTT
NA | TRBJ2-7 | TRBV5-8 | TRBD1 | CASSAKTGGRESYEQYF | TGTGCCAGCAGCGCGAAAACAGGGGGCCGAGAGTCCTACGAGCAGTACTTC
NA | TRBJ1-1 | TRBV5-1 | NA | CASSLATSNTEAFF | TGCGCCAGCAGCTTGGCTACATCGAACACTGAAGCTTTCTTT
NA | TRBJ2-2 | TRBV6-6 | TRBD1 | CASSSWTGPNTGELFF | TGTGCCAGCAGTTCCTGGACAGGGCCGAACACCGGGGAGCTGTTTTTT
once | TRBJ1-4 | TRBV5-6 | NA | CASSLAGSPGAPEKLFF | TGTGCCAGCAGCTTGGCCGGCTCCCCAGGCGCACCTGAAAAACTGTTTTTT
NA | TRBJ1-2 | TRBV2 | NA | CASSVDYGYTF | TGTGCCAGCAGTGTTGACTATGGCTACACCTTC
NA | TRBJ2-7 | TRBV7-9 | TRBD1 | CASTRDRVVDEQYF | TGTGCCAGCACCAGGGACAGGGTAGTCGACGAGCAGTACTTC
NA | TRBJ2-1 | TRBV14 | NA | CASSHLDHSREEQFF | TGTGCCAGCAGCCATCTAGATCACTCCCGAGAGGAGCAGTTCTTC
NA | TRBJ2-7 | TRBV28 | NA | CASSLHKVAYEQYF | TGTGCCAGCAGTTTGCACAAAGTGGCCTACGAGCAGTACTTC
NA | TRBJ2-3 | TRBV9 | NA | CASSATPWPSTDTQYF | TGTGCCAGCAGCGCCACCCCCTGGCCGAGCACAGATACGCAGTATTTT
once | TRBJ2-5 | TRBV13 | NA | CASSLTQGGETQYF | TGTGCCAGCAGCTTAACTCAGGGGGGAGAGACCCAGTACTTC
NA | TRBJ2-1 | TRBV2 | TRBD2 | CASSDPRTSGSYNEQFF | TGTGCCAGCAGTGACCCGCGGACTAGCGGGAGTTACAATGAGCAGTTCTTC
NA | TRBJ2-7 | TRBV27 | NA | CASSFRFGDEQYF | TGTGCCAGCAGTTTCCGCTTTGGGGACGAGCAGTACTTC
NA | TRBJ2-7 | TRBV6-5 | NA | CASRRGFNYEQYF | TGTGCCAGCAGGAGGGGCTTTAACTACGAGCAGTACTTC
NA | TRBJ2-2 | TRBV5-1 | NA | CASSFGVNTGELFF | TGCGCCAGCAGCTTTGGGGTGAACACCGGGGAGCTGTTTTTT
NA | TRBJ2-5 | TRBV7-8 | NA | CASSFGETQYF | TGTGCCAGCAGCTTCGGGGAGACCCAGTACTTC
NA | TRBJ2-2 | TRBV27 | TRBD2 | CASSPIGLAGANTGELFF | TGTGCCAGCAGTCCTATCGGGCTAGCGGGGGCCAACACCGGGGAGCTGTTTTTT
NA | TRBJ2-7 | TRBV7-2 | NA | CASSWGVGSYEQYF | TGTGCCAGCAGCTGGGGAGTGGGCTCCTACGAGCAGTACTTC
NA | TRBJ1-1 | TRBV7-6 | NA | CASSFLPNTEAFF | TGTGCCAGCAGCTTCCTGCCGAACACTGAAGCTTTCTTT
NA | TRBJ1-1 | TRBV10-2 | NA | CASSELGRSSEAFF | TGCGCCAGCAGTGAGCTAGGACGGTCTAGTGAAGCTTTCTTT
NA | TRBJ1-1 | TRBV11-2 | NA | CASSSDGNTEAFF | TGTGCCAGCAGCTCCGACGGGAACACTGAAGCTTTCTTT
NA | TRBJ2-3 | TRBV27 | NA | CASSFRPEDTQYF | TGTGCCAGCAGTTTTCGGCCAGAAGATACGCAGTATTTT
NA | TRBJ2-2 | TRBV6-6 | NA | CASSFRFGTGELFF | TGTGCCAGCAGTTTCCGCTTTGGCACCGGGGAGCTGTTTTTT
NA | TRBJ2-7 | TRBV4-1 | TRBD1 | CASSQLTGTASYEQYF | TGCGCCAGCAGCCAGCTGACAGGGACCGCTTCCTACGAGCAGTACTTC
NA | TRBJ2-7 | TRBV19 | TRBD2 | CASSPGSGVAYEQYF | TGTGCCAGTAGTCCGGGGAGCGGGGTAGCCTACGAGCAGTACTTC
NA | TRBJ2-1 | TRBV27 | TRBD1 | CASSMTGLVDEQFF | TGTGCCAGCAGCATGACAGGGTTAGTGGATGAGCAGTTCTTC
NA | TRBJ1-1 | TRBV9 | NA | CASSVVGTLTEAFF | TGTGCCAGCAGCGTAGTAGGGACATTAACTGAAGCTTTCTTT
NA | TRBJ2-7 | TRBV19 | NA | CASSIGGGSPYEQYF | TGTGCCAGTAGTATAGGAGGGGGGTCACCCTACGAGCAGTACTTC
NA | TRBJ2-1 | TRBV28 | TRBD2 | CASRPGRGDQFF | TGTGCCAGCAGGCCCGGGAGGGGAGACCAGTTCTTC
NA | TRBJ2-7 | TRBV18 | TRBD1 | CASLGTGGSYEQYF | TGTGCCAGCTTAGGGACAGGGGGATCCTACGAGCAGTACTTC
NA | TRBJ2-1 | TRBV19 | TRBD2 | CASSMSGSSYNEQFF | TGTGCCAGTAGTATGAGCGGGAGCTCCTACAATGAGCAGTTCTTC
NA | TRBJ2-1 | TRBV28 | TRBD2 | CASSLGLAAYNEQFF | TGTGCCAGCAGTTTAGGACTAGCGGCATACAATGAGCAGTTCTTC
NA | TRBJ2-5 | TRBV19 | TRBD2 | CASSIVFLAGARETQYF | TGTGCCAGTAGTATTGTCTTTTTAGCGGGAGCTCGGGAGACCCAGTACTTC
NA | TRBJ1-2 | TRBV4-3 | NA | CASSQGHTGPLGDYGYTF | TGCGCCAGCAGCCAAGGTCACACAGGCCCCCTCGGGGACTATGGCTACACCTTC
NA | TRBJ1-2 | TRBV19 | NA | CASSIDPPRGGLFGYTF | TGTGCCAGTAGTATAGATCCCCCCAGGGGAGGACTCTTTGGCTACACCTTC
NA | TRBJ1-1 | TRBV9 | NA | CASSPGHNTEAFF | TGTGCCAGCAGCCCAGGACACAACACTGAAGCTTTCTTT
NA | TRBJ2-7 | TRBV5-6 | TRBD1 | CASSLGTGRVAEQYF | TGTGCCAGCAGCTTAGGGACAGGGAGAGTTGCCGAGCAGTACTTC
NA | TRBJ1-1 | TRBV9 | NA | CASSVGGPGTEAFF | TGTGCCAGCAGCGTCGGGGGGCCAGGCACTGAAGCTTTCTTT
NA | TRBJ1-1 | TRBV5-4 | TRBD1 | CASSTGTGGTEAFF | TGTGCCAGCAGTACCGGGACAGGGGGCACTGAAGCTTTCTTT